This entry features one TCR beta chain sequence. Antigen unknown. A much larger clone sits a single nucleotide away, making a read error possible. These data originate in a study of Graves' ophthalmopathy and Graves' hyperthyroidism. Overall study: Peripheral blood was obtained at first diagnosis, ahead of any treatment. Study-level results: The 13-signature model separated ophthalmopathy from stable hyperthyroidism at 85% to 90% sensitivity and about 80% specificity.

With a duration under 3 months, ophthalmopathy in the donors showed moderate-to-severe activity, CAS ≥3 and NOSPECS ≥4. Clinical symptoms, serum thyroxine, TRAb, thyroid ultrasound and orbital computed tomography formed the basis of diagnosis. As the template, RNA transcripts were used to amplify TCR beta CDR3 regions. The library came from an HTBI-primed first-round RT-PCR and a second-round multiplex PCR. Using its own MiXCR run on the multiplex PCR reads, TCRdb lists one record per CDR3 protein. The sample has almost 750,000 distinct CDR3 sequences, 40% seen once; the top ten hold roughly 45%. The V gene's germline CDR1 is SGHRS and CDR2 YFSETQ. The CDR3 has 16 residues. V lost 4 bases and J 0 bases, leaving 16 bases between the germline ends.

The material sequenced was peripheral blood. This receptor was obtained from an adult man with Graves' ophthalmopathy. The chain has TRBV5-1 and TRBJ1-1; D is undetermined. The CDR3 nucleotides are TGCGCCAGCAGCGACTCCGGGATAGGCATGAACACTGAAGCTTTCTTT. Translation: CASSDSGIGMNTEAFF.